The present T cell receptor beta chain was sequenced within a study of blood T cells in healthy people across ages. A second PCR of about 7 to 12 cycles used a sample-barcoded 5' primer and a J-beta primer mix. One entry per CDR3 protein, called by TCRdb with MiXCR from the 5' RACE reads. The sample records some 710,000 distinct CDR3 sequences, 22% being singletons. Germline-derived CDR1 and CDR2 are SGHTA and FQGTGA. This CDR3 comprises 20 residues. The trim removed 4 bases at V and 5 bases at J, leaving 18 bases unmatched. The chain has TRBV7-3 and TRBJ2-3, with 13 bases aligning to TRBD2. Material: blood. This TCR was recovered from a man in his 70s in good health. This CDR3 is CASSSKPAPGLAGERDTQYF. CDR3 nucleotides: TGTGCCAGCAGCTCGAAACCAGCTCCCGGACTAGCGGGAGAACGAGATACGCAGTATTTT.